The present T cell receptor (beta chain) was sequenced within a study of blood T cell repertoires in COVID-19. The method was immunoSEQ multiplex PCR; TCRdb's version includes in-frame clones alone and lacks a portion of them. The profile covers around 190,000 clones, with 88% appearing a single time and approximately 4.5% taken by the ten largest. Unmatched junction bases numbered 16, after V lost 6 bases and J lost 0 bases. CDR3 length equals 18 residues. Per the germline V gene, CDR1 is GTSNPN and CDR2 is SVGIG (reference sequence). The TCR was taken from a human donor in a cohort sampled during active COVID-19. Sequenced input: peripheral blood. The rearrangement uses TRBV30 and TRBJ2-7; 11 bases are a match to TRBD1. Written as DNA, the CDR3 is TGTGCCTGTCGCCTCCGGGACAGGGGGATCCTGAGCTCCTACGAGCAGTACTTC. As protein: CACRLRDRGILSSYEQYF.